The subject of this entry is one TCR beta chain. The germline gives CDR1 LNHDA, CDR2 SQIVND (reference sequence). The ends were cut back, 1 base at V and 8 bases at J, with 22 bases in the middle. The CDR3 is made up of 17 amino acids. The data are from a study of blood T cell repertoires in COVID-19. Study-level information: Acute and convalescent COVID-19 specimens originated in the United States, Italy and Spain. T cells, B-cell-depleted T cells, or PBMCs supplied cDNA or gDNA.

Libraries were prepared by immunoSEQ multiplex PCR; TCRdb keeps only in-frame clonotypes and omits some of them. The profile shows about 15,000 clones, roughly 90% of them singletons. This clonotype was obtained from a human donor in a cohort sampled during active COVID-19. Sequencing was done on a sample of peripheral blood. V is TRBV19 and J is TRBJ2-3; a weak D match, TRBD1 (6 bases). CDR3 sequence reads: CASSIVFRGRLGGTQYF. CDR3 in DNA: TGTGCCAGTAGTATAGTATTCAGGGGTCGGTTAGGAGGTACGCAGTATTTT.